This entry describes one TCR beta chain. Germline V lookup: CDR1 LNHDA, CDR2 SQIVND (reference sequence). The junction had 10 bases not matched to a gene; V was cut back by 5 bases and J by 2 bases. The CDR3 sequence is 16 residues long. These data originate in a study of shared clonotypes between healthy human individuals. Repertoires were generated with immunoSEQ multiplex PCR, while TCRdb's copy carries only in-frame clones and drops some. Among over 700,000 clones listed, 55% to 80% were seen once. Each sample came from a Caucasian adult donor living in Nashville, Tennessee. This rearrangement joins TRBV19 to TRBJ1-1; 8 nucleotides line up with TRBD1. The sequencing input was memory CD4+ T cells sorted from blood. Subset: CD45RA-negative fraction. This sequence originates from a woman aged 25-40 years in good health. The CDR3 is CASSAAGQGRNTEAFF. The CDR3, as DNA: TGTGCCAGTAGTGCGGCTGGACAGGGTAGAAACACTGAAGCTTTCTTT.